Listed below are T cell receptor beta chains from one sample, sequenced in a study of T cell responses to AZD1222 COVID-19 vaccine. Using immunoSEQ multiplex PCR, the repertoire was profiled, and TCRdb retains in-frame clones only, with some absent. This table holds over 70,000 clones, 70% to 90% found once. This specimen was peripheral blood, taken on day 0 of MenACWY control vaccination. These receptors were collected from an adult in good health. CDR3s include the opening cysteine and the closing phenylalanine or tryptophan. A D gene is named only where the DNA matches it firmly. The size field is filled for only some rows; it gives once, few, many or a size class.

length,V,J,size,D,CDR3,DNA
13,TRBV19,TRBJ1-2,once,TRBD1,CASSNDREYGYTF,TGTGCCAGTAGTAATGACAGGGAGTATGGCTACACCTTC
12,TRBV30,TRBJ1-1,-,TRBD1,CAWSSGTGRPFF,TGTGCCTGGAGCTCCGGGACAGGGAGGCCTTTCTTT
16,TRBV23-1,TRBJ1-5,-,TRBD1,CASSQLRDRVYQPQHF,TGCGCCAGCAGTCAACTTCGGGACAGGGTTTATCAGCCCCAGCATTTT
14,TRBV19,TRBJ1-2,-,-,CASSIVDSNYGYTF,TGTGCCAGTAGTATAGTGGACAGTAACTATGGCTACACCTTC
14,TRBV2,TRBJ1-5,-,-,CASSGREGNQPQHF,TGTGCCAGCAGTGGCAGGGAGGGCAATCAGCCCCAGCATTTT
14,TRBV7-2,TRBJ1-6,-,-,CASINVPTNSPLHF,TGTGCCAGCATTAACGTTCCCACTAATTCACCCCTCCACTTT
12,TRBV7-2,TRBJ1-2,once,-,CASSSQGFGYTF,TGTGCCAGCAGCTCGCAAGGGTTTGGCTACACCTTC
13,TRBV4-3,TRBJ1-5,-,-,CASSQDGNQPQHF,TGCGCCAGCAGCCAAGACGGCAATCAGCCCCAGCATTTT
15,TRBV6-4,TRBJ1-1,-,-,CASSVDGLVNTEAFF,TGTGCCAGCAGTGTCGATGGCTTAGTGAACACTGAAGCTTTCTTT
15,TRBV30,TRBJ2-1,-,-,CAWSEARGWDNEQFF,TGTGCCTGGAGTGAAGCCAGGGGTTGGGACAATGAGCAGTTCTTC
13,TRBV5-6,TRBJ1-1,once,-,CASSFERVTEAFF,TGTGCCAGCAGCTTTGAACGGGTAACTGAAGCTTTCTTT
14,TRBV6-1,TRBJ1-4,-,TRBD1,CASSEGTGSEKLFF,TGTGCCAGCAGTGAAGGGACAGGGAGTGAAAAACTGTTTTTT
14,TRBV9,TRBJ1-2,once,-,CASSVEGWNYGYTF,TGTGCCAGCAGCGTAGAGGGGTGGAACTATGGCTACACCTTC
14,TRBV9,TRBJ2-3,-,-,CASSGATLTDTQYF,TGTGCCAGCAGCGGGGCGACGCTCACAGATACGCAGTATTTT
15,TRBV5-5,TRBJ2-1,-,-,CASSSSDSSYNEQFF,TGTGCCAGCAGCAGTTCGGACAGCTCCTACAATGAGCAGTTCTTC
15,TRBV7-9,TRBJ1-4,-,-,CASSKLGQSNEKLFF,TGTGCCAGCAGCAAACTCGGACAGTCTAATGAAAAACTGTTTTTT
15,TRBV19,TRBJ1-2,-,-,CASNTLSLTGYGYTF,TGTGCCAGTAACACCTTATCCTTAACAGGCTATGGCTACACCTTC
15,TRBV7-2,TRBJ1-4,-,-,CASSLVHGANEKLFF,TGTGCCAGCAGCTTAGTTCACGGCGCCAATGAAAAACTGTTTTTT
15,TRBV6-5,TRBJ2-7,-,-,CASSLALGPSYEQYF,TGTGCCAGCAGTCTAGCCCTGGGACCCTCCTACGAGCAGTACTTC
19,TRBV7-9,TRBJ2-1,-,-,CASSGRNRRRGSSYNEQFF,TGTGCCAGCAGCGGGCGGAATAGACGCCGGGGAAGCTCCTACAATGAGCAGTTCTTC
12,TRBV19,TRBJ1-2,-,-,CASNGGSYGYTF,TGTGCCAGTAATGGGGGATCCTATGGCTACACCTTC
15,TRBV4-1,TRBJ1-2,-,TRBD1,CASSQDRNRGYGYTF,TGCGCCAGCAGCCAAGATCGTAACAGGGGCTATGGCTACACCTTC
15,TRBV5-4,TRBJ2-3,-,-,CASSLSQASTDTQYF,TGTGCCAGCAGCTTGAGCCAGGCGAGCACAGATACGCAGTATTTT
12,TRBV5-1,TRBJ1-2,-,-,CASRSENYGYTF,TGCGCCAGCAGGTCAGAGAACTATGGCTACACCTTC
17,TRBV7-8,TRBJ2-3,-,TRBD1,CASSQGRGQGRTDTQYF,TGTGCCAGCAGCCAGGGGCGGGGACAGGGGCGCACAGATACGCAGTATTTT
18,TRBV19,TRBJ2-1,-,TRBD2,CASSIQKGGSGGANEQFF,TGTGCCAGTAGTATACAGAAGGGAGGTAGCGGGGGGGCAAATGAGCAGTTCTTC
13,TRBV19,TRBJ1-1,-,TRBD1,CASGDRGHTEAFF,TGTGCCAGTGGGGACAGGGGGCACACTGAAGCTTTCTTT
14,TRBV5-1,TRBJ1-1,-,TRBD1,CASSPGQENTEAFF,TGCGCCAGCAGCCCCGGACAGGAGAACACTGAAGCTTTCTTT
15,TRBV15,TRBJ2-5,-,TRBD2,CATSRSGGAGETQYF,TGTGCCACCAGCAGGAGCGGGGGGGCCGGAGAGACCCAGTACTTC
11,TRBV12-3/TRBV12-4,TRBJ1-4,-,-,CASSFAGVLFF,TGTGCCAGCAGTTTCGCAGGGGTTTTGTTTTTT
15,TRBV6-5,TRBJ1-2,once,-,CASSDWDPVGAGYTF,TGTGCCAGCAGCGACTGGGACCCAGTCGGGGCTGGCTACACCTTC
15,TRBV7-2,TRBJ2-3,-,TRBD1,CASSLQDRGPDTQYF,TGTGCCAGCAGCTTACAGGACAGGGGCCCAGATACGCAGTATTTT
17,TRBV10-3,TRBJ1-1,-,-,CAISEGQSLGRNTEAFF,TGTGCCATCAGTGAGGGACAGTCGCTCGGAAGAAACACTGAAGCTTTCTTT
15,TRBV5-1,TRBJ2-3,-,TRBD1,CASSLGQGQGDTQYF,TGCGCCAGCAGCTTGGGACAGGGCCAGGGAGATACGCAGTATTTT
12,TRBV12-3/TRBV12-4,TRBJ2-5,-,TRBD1,CASSNHTGAKNF,TGTGCCAGCAGTAACCATACAGGGGCGAAGAACTTC
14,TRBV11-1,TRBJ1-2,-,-,CASSLERKGYGYTF,TGTGCCAGCAGCTTAGAACGTAAGGGCTATGGCTACACCTTC
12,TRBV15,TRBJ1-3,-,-,CATSPPGNTIYF,TGTGCCACCAGCCCTCCGGGGAACACCATATATTTT
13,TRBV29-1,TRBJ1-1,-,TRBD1,CSARTGANTEAFF,TGCAGCGCTCGGACAGGGGCAAACACTGAAGCTTTCTTT
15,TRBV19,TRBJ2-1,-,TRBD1,CASSEPGTAYNEQFF,TGTGCCAGTAGTGAACCCGGGACAGCCTACAATGAGCAGTTCTTC
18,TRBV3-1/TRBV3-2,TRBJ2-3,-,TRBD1,CASSQDIGGDRGKDTQYF,TGTGCCAGCAGCCAAGACATAGGTGGGGACAGGGGAAAAGATACGCAGTATTTT
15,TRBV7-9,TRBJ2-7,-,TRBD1,CASSLVGTAAYEQYF,TGTGCCAGCAGCTTAGTTGGGACAGCAGCCTACGAGCAGTACTTC
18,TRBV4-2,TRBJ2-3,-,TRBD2,CASSQDGLAGGLTDTQYF,TGTGCCAGCAGCCAAGATGGGCTAGCGGGGGGGCTCACAGATACGCAGTATTTT
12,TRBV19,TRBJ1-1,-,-,CASKDTYTEAFF,TGTGCCAGTAAAGACACCTACACTGAAGCTTTCTTT
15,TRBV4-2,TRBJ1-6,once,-,CASSKTSQGNSPLHF,TGTGCCAGCAGCAAAACGTCACAGGGTAATTCACCCCTCCACTTT
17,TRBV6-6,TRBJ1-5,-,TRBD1,CASSQGQGGTSNQPQHF,TGTGCCAGCAGTCAGGGACAGGGAGGGACTAGCAATCAGCCCCAGCATTTT
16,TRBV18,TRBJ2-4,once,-,CASSPPQGLAKNIQYF,TGTGCCAGCTCACCGCCACAGGGTTTAGCCAAAAACATTCAGTACTTC
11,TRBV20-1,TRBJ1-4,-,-,CSAQWEEKLFF,TGCAGTGCGCAGTGGGAGGAAAAACTGTTTTTT
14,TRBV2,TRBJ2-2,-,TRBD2,CASRLAGDHGELFF,TGTGCCAGCCGGCTAGCGGGGGACCACGGGGAGCTGTTTTTT
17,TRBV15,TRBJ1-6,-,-,CATSGDIFVPYNSPLHF,TGTGCCACCAGCGGTGATATTTTCGTCCCATATAATTCACCCCTCCACTTT
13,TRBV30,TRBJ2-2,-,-,CAWSVLRDGELFF,TGTGCCTGGAGTGTACTAAGGGACGGGGAGCTGTTTTTT
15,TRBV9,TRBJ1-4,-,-,CASSGSGGANEKLFF,TGTGCCAGCAGCGGTTCCGGGGGTGCTAATGAAAAACTGTTTTTT
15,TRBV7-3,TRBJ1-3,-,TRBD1,CASSRGQGTGNTIYF,TGTGCCAGCAGCCGGGGACAGGGGACTGGAAACACCATATATTTT
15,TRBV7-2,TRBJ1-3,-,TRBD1,CASSPRQGFGNTIYF,TGTGCCAGCAGCCCCCGACAGGGGTTTGGAAACACCATATATTTT
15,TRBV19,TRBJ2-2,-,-,CASSIKGANTGELFF,TGTGCCAGTAGTATCAAGGGGGCGAACACCGGGGAGCTGTTTTTT